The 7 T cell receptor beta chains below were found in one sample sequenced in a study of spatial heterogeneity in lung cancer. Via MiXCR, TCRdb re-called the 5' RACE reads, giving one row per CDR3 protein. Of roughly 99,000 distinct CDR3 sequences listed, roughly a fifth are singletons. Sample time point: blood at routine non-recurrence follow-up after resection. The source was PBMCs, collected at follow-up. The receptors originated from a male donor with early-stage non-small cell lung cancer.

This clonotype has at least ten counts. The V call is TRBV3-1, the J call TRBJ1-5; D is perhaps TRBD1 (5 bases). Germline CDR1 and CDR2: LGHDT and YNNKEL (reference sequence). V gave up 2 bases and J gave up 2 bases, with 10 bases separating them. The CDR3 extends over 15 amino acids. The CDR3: CASSQYRGGNQPQHF. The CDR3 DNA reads TGTGCCAGCAGCCAATATCGAGGGGGCAATCAGCCCCAGCATTTT.

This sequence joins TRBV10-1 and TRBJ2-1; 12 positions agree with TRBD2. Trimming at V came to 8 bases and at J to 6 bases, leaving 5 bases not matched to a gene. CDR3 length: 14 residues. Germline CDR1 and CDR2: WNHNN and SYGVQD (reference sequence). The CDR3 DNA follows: TGCGCCAGCGCGACTAGCGGGGGTTTCAATGAGCAGTTCTTC. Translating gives CASATSGGFNEQFF.

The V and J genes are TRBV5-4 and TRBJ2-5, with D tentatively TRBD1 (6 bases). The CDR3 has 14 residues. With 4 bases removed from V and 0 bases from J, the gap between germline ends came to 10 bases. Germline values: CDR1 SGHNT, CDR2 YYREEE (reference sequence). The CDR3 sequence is CASSITGYQETQYF. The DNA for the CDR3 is TGTGCCAGCAGCATTACAGGGTACCAAGAGACCCAGTACTTC.

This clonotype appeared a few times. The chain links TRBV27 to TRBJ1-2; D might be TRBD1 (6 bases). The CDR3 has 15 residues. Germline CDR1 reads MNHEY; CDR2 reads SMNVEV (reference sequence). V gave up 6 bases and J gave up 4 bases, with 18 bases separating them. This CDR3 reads CASSPRGAGGYGYTF. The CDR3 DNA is TGTGCCAGCAGCCCACGGGGGGCGGGCGGCTATGGCTACACCTTC.

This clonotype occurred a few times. The CDR3 DNA is TGCGCCAGCAGTCCAGGTCAGGATTCGCCTTTCTTT. Translating gives CASSPGQDSPFF. J is TRBJ1-1 and V is TRBV10-1, with D unclear. CDR1 and CDR2 (germline): WNHNN, SYGVQD (reference sequence). This CDR3 is 12 amino acids long. V lost 5 bases and J lost 12, with 16 bases in between.

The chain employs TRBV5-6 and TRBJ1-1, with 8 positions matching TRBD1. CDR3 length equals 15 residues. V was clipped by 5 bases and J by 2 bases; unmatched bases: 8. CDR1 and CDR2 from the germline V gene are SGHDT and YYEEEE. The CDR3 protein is CASRDGQGRNTEAFF. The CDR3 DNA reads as TGTGCCAGCAGGGACGGACAGGGACGAAACACTGAAGCTTTCTTT. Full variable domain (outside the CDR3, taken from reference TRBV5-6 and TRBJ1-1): DAGVTQSPTHLIKTRGQQVTLRCSPKSGHDTVSWYQQALGQGPQFIFQYYEEEERQRGNFPDRFSGHQFPNYSSELNVNALLLGDSALYLCASRDGQGRNTEAFFGQGTRLTVV.

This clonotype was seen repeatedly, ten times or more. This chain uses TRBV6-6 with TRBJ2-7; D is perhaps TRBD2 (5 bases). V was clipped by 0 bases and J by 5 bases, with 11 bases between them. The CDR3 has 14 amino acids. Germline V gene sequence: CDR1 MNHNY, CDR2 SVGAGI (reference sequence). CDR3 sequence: CASSYSRGVHEQYV. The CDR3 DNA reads TGTGCCAGCAGTTACTCCCGGGGAGTCCACGAGCAGTACGTC.